Below are 19 T cell receptor beta chains sequenced from a single sample in a study of blood T cell repertoires in COVID-19. Measured with immunoSEQ multiplex PCR; TCRdb has only the in-frame clones, and not every one. The sample records approximately 120,000 clones, approximately 87% being singletons. Input material: peripheral blood. These receptors originate from a woman aged 55 to 70 with acute or convalescent COVID-19.

The chain links TRBV7-9 to TRBJ1-2, with 10 bases that match TRBD1. V lost 5 bases, J lost 5 bases, and 2 bases stayed unmatched. Per the germline V gene, CDR1 is SEHNR and CDR2 is FQNEAQ (reference sequence). The CDR3 consists of 13 residues. The CDR3 reads CASSQDRGYGYTF. As DNA, the CDR3 is TGTGCCAGCAGCCAGGACAGGGGGTATGGCTACACCTTC.

The CDR3 bases are TGCGCCAGCAGTTCTCAGGGTGGCGGGAGGGCCACGGATGAGCAGTTCTTC. It encodes CASSSQGGGRATDEQFF. V and J are TRBV5-1 and TRBJ2-1; 9 bases line up with TRBD2. Germline V CDR1 and CDR2: SGHRS, YFSETQ. CDR3 length equals 17 residues. Trimming took 5 bases from V and 8 from J; bases not matched to a gene: 17.

The chain uses TRBV6-5 and TRBJ2-1, with D possibly matching TRBD2 (6 bases). Germline CDR1 is MNHEY and CDR2 is SVGAGI. V lost 4 bases, J lost 10 bases, and 14 bases lay in between. The length of the CDR3 is 13 residues. DNA of the CDR3: TGTGCCAGCAGTTGGCCTGGGGACTCAGAGCAGTTCTTC. Its translation: CASSWPGDSEQFF.

The V and J genes are TRBV30 and TRBJ1-1; the D gene is possibly TRBD1 (5 bases). The CDR3 has 13 residues. V was clipped by 0 bases and J by 5 bases, with 10 bases between them. Germline V lookup: CDR1 GTSNPN, CDR2 SVGIG (reference sequence). Written as DNA, the CDR3 is TGTGCCTGGAGTGTTATGGGGGGGACTGAAGCTTTCTTT. It is translated as CAWSVMGGTEAFF.

This clone was seen only a few times. The chain couples TRBV25-1 to TRBJ1-5, with TRBD1 matching over 9 bases. The CDR3 consists of 15 residues. CDR1 and CDR2 (germline): MGHDK, SYGVNS. The V segment lost 6 bases and the J segment 6 bases; nucleotides outside the gene matches: 9. The CDR3 spells CASSGGQGFGQPQHF. In DNA, the CDR3 is TGTGCCAGCAGCGGCGGACAGGGGTTCGGTCAGCCCCAGCATTTT.

This chain joins TRBV5-6 and TRBJ2-1, with D possibly matching TRBD2 (6 bases). The CDR3 length is 15 residues. CDR1 and CDR2 from the germline V gene are SGHDT and YYEEEE. V was clipped by 5 bases and J by 10 bases, with 22 bases between them. CDR3: CASRTPTSPLGEQFF. The CDR3 DNA sequence: TGTGCCAGCAGGACGCCCACTAGCCCACTCGGGGAGCAGTTCTTC.

The chain uses TRBV6-6 and TRBJ1-1, with D unresolved. This CDR3 spans 14 amino acids. The germline gives CDR1 MNHNY, CDR2 SVGAGI (reference sequence). Trimming took 5 bases from V and 0 from J, leaving 10 bases between them. Written as DNA, the CDR3 is TGTGCCAGCAGTGGAGGGATCATGAACACTGAAGCTTTCTTT. Encoded protein: CASSGGIMNTEAFF.

This clone was seen just once. The CDR3 nucleotides are TGTGCCAGCAGTTCATACAGGGACGGCTCTGGAAACACCATATATTTT. This translates into CASSSYRDGSGNTIYF. This chain uses TRBV28 with TRBJ1-3, with D possibly being TRBD1 (6 bases). Germline V gene lookup returns CDR1 MDHEN and CDR2 SYDVKM. The CDR3 has 16 amino acids. Trimming left V 4 bases short and J 0 bases short, with 13 bases between. Together with reference TRBV28 and TRBJ1-3, the CDR3 gives the full variable domain: DVKVTQSSRYLVKRTGEKVFLECVQDMDHENMFWYRQDPGLGLRLIYFSYDVKMKEKGDIPEGYSVSREKKERFSLILESASTNQTSMYLCASSSYRDGSGNTIYFGEGSWLTVV.

This clone was observed a few times. The rearrangement uses TRBV9 and TRBJ2-7; D is perhaps TRBD1 (5 bases). Looked up from germline, CDR1 is SGDLS and CDR2 is YYNGEE. Trimming took 1 base from V and 0 from J, leaving 8 bases between them. The CDR3 is 14 amino acids. The CDR3 here is CASSVQGFSYEQYF. The DNA of the CDR3 is TGTGCCAGCAGCGTACAGGGATTCTCCTACGAGCAGTACTTC.

The chain combines TRBV5-1 with TRBJ2-1; 9 bases fit TRBD1. The J segment lost 3 bases and the V segment lost 5 bases, leaving 6 bases of the junction unmatched. The CDR3 is 15 residues long. The germline CDR1 and CDR2 sequences are SGHRS and YFSETQ. The CDR3 bases are TGCGCCAGCAGGCGTTGGACAGGGGACTACAATGAGCAGTTCTTC. Its protein is CASRRWTGDYNEQFF.

The chain joins TRBV4-2 to TRBJ2-1; maybe TRBD2 (6 bases). V lost 0 bases and J lost 7, with 13 bases in between. Germline CDR1 LGHNA, CDR2 YNFKEQ. The CDR3 length is 15 residues. CDR3 loop: CASSQDGLARNEQFF. The CDR3 nucleotides read TGTGCCAGCAGCCAAGACGGCCTAGCGCGGAATGAGCAGTTCTTC.

The rearrangement links TRBV2 to TRBJ2-3; the match to TRBD2 covers 11 bases. Germline trimming cut 4 bases from V and 0 bases from J; bases unmatched to any gene: 0. This CDR3 has 15 residues. Germline assignment: CDR1 SNHLY and CDR2 FYNNEI. CDR3 amino acids: CASSGTSGSTDTQYF. For the CDR3, the DNA is TGTGCCAGCAGTGGGACTAGCGGGAGCACAGATACGCAGTATTTT.

V is TRBV29-1 and J is TRBJ1-1, with TRBD1 as a possible D gene (6 bases). V was shortened by 6 bases and J by 1 base, with 15 bases between the two germline ends. The CDR3 extends over 14 amino acids. CDR1 SQVTM and CDR2 ANQGSEA come from the germline V gene. The CDR3 DNA sequence: TGCAGCGTGGGTCCAAGACAGGCGAACACTGAAGCTTTCTTT. Translating gives CSVGPRQANTEAFF.

V is TRBV28 and J is TRBJ1-2; no clear D gene. Germline assignment: CDR1 MDHEN and CDR2 SYDVKM. V dropped 1 base and J dropped 8 bases, with 11 bases sitting between them. This CDR3 comprises 13 residues. CDR3 bases: TGTGCCAGCAGTTTATCATCCAGATCCGGCTACACCTTC. The encoded protein is CASSLSSRSGYTF.

The J gene is TRBJ1-1, the V gene TRBV28, with 8 positions matching TRBD1. Trimming at V came to 5 bases and at J to 0 bases, leaving 8 bases not matched to a gene. The germline CDR1 and CDR2 sequences are MDHEN and SYDVKM. CDR3 size: 16 residues. The CDR3 DNA reads as TGTGCCAGCAGTGTCTTCTACAGGGGGTTGAACACTGAAGCTTTCTTT. Translating gives CASSVFYRGLNTEAFF.

The V and J genes are TRBV19 and TRBJ2-2; 14 positions match TRBD2. Unmatched junction bases numbered 9, after V lost 5 bases and J lost 4 bases. This CDR3 contains 18 residues. Germline values: CDR1 LNHDA, CDR2 SQIVND (reference sequence). The CDR3 loop is CASSWGTSGSLGTGELFF. In DNA, the CDR3 is TGTGCCAGTAGTTGGGGGACTAGCGGGAGCTTGGGCACCGGGGAGCTGTTTTTT. Drawing the rest from reference TRBV19 and TRBJ2-2, the complete variable domain is DGGITQSPKYLFRKEGQNVTLSCEQNLNHDAMYWYRQDPGQGLRLIYYSQIVNDFQKGDIAEGYSVSREKKESFPLTVTSAQKNPTAFYLCASSWGTSGSLGTGELFFGEGSRLTVL.

This clone was picked up a small number of times. V gene TRBV21-1 combines with J gene TRBJ1-1; the table's D call TRBD1 went unverified against the DNA. TRBV21-1 is a pseudogene segment. CDR3 size: 12 residues. This CDR3 reads CARQGMNTEAFF. The CDR3 DNA reads TGTGCCAGACAGGGGATGAACACTGAAGCTTTCTTT.

CDR3 region: CASNPDRTSEKLFF. CDR3 coding DNA: TGTGCCAGCAACCCTGACAGGACATCTGAAAAACTGTTTTTT. This chain joins TRBV6-5 and TRBJ1-4, with D perhaps matching TRBD1 (6 bases). Germline assignment: CDR1 MNHEY and CDR2 SVGAGI. The germline V and J ends were trimmed by 7 bases and 7 bases, with 16 bases remaining between them. The CDR3 consists of 14 residues.

CDR3 DNA: TGTGCCAGCAGCCCCTCGTCAGGGGCCACAGATACGCAGTATTTT. Protein product: CASSPSSGATDTQYF. This chain connects TRBV28 to TRBJ2-3, with D tentatively TRBD1 (6 bases). Germline CDR1 reads MDHEN; CDR2 reads SYDVKM. This CDR3 is 15 amino acids long. Between the trimmed V and J ends, which lost 6 bases and 2 bases, there was a span of 15 bases.